The text below deals with one T cell receptor (beta chain). Its antigen is unknown. The data belong to a study of cytomegalovirus exposure and HLA in healthy donors. The overall study: A data release that came early held 80 million or so unique TCRs from HLA-typed donors. Study results and caveats: It has been reported that TCR beta sequences accurately predicted the HLA-A and HLA-B alleles of most subjects. The authors enumerated 150 to 200 TCR beta chains as linked to cytomegalovirus.

The PCR made use of 60 Vbeta and 13 Jbeta primers. Per the study methods: About 10 million of tens of millions of unique TCR beta chains were shared, per a later count. The data were produced by immunoSEQ multiplex PCR, yet TCRdb's version contains in-frame clones alone and is incomplete. V, J and clone size are those of that table, while D and trimming were read from the DNA. The table shows some 35,000 clones, with over 40% occurring only once. The length of the CDR3 is 15 residues. CDR1 is SNHLY and CDR2 is FYNNEI in the germline V gene. V was cut by 6 bases and J by 1 base, with 16 bases left in between.

The source material was PBMCs. The rearrangement joins TRBV2 to TRBJ2-7; tentative D call: TRBD2 (7 bases). This TCR was recovered from a woman between 35 and 50 years old in good health and CMV-seropositive. The CDR3 here is CASRGGGKGSYEQYF. CDR3 nucleotide sequence: TGTGCCAGCAGAGGGGGGGGTAAGGGTTCCTACGAGCAGTACTTC.